The sequence of this T cell receptor beta chain was determined in a study of blood T cell repertoires in COVID-19. The germline gives CDR1 PRHDT, CDR2 FYEKMQ (reference sequence). V was cut by 5 bases and J by 4 bases, with 19 bases left in between. The CDR3 runs 16 residues. Original handling: Estimation of nucleated cell counts relied on the amplification of reference gene primers. Method: immunoSEQ multiplex PCR; TCRdb's copy keeps in-frame clones and lacks some. That table furnishes V, J and clone size, whereas the DNA furnished D and trimming. The sample shows around 470,000 clones, about nine tenths of them seen only once.

This clonotype was obtained from a man aged 18 to 30 who had recovered from COVID-19. Sequenced sample: PBMCs or T cells enriched from blood (not recorded which). The chain combines TRBV13 with TRBJ2-3; perhaps TRBD2 as D (6 bases). CDR3 region: CASSPSVGRGADTQYF. For the CDR3, the DNA is TGTGCCAGCAGCCCTAGCGTGGGCCGCGGGGCAGATACGCAGTATTTT.